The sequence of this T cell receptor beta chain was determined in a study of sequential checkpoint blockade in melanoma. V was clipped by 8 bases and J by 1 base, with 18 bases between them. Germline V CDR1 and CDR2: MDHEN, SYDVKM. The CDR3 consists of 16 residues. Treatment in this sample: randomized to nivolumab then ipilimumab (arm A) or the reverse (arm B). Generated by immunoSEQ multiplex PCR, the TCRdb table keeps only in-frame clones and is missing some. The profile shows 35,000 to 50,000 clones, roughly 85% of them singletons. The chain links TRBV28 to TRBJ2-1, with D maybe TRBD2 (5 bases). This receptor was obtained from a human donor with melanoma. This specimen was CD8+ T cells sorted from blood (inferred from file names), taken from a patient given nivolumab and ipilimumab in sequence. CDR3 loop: CASGPRRTRSYNEQFF. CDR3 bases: TGTGCCAGCGGGCCCCGGCGAACTAGGTCCTACAATGAGCAGTTCTTC.